The rows below give T cell receptor beta chains drawn from one sample of a study of T cell responses to AZD1222 COVID-19 vaccine. The data were produced by immunoSEQ multiplex PCR, yet TCRdb's version contains in-frame clones alone and is incomplete. Of about 42,000 clones listed, approximately 88% were seen once; the top ten hold around a quarter. This specimen was peripheral blood, taken 28 days after the second AZD1222 dose. The receptors here all came from an adult who received the AZD1222 COVID-19 vaccine. Both conserved end residues are part of each CDR3. The D gene is left open where the match is weak. Size values are once, few and many counts, or a class for expanded clones, and some rows have none.

once	TRBJ1-1	NA	14	TRBV7-9	TGTGCCAGCAGCTTGCAGGGCCCGAACACTGAAGCTTTCTTT	CASSLQGPNTEAFF
NA	TRBJ1-2	NA	11	TRBV30	TGTGCCTGGAGTGGCTTGGTTGGCTACACCTTC	CAWSGLVGYTF
NA	TRBJ2-2	NA	16	TRBV7-8	TGTGCCAGCAGCCCACTCCGGGCCCCCGGAGCCGGGGAGCTGTTTTTT	CASSPLRAPGAGELFF
NA	TRBJ1-5	NA	16	TRBV18	TGTGCCAGCTCCCTCAACTCGGACAGTGAAAGTCAGCCCCAGCATTTT	CASSLNSDSESQPQHF
NA	TRBJ2-1	TRBD1	14	TRBV6-5	TGTGCCAGCAGTCTTCGACAGGGAAGGGATGAGCAGTTCTTC	CASSLRQGRDEQFF
NA	TRBJ2-7	NA	14	TRBV9	TGTGCCAGCAGCCCGGGGACCTATCCACCCGAGCAGTACTTC	CASSPGTYPPEQYF
NA	TRBJ2-2	TRBD1	16	TRBV9	TGTGCCAGCAGTCCGGGACAGGGAGCGAACACCGGGGAGCTGTTTTTT	CASSPGQGANTGELFF
NA	TRBJ1-1	NA	14	TRBV5-1	TGCGCCAGCAGCTTGGGGGAGAGAATCACTGAAGCTTTCTTT	CASSLGERITEAFF
NA	TRBJ2-1	NA	14	TRBV19	TGTGCCAGTAGCAGCCCGCGGCCAGACAGGGAGCAGTTCTTC	CASSSPRPDREQFF
NA	TRBJ2-3	NA	17	TRBV5-1	TGCGCCAGCAGCTTAGAAGCTCAGGGTACGGGGCCAGATACGCAGTATTTT	CASSLEAQGTGPDTQYF
NA	TRBJ2-3	NA	15	TRBV7-2	TGTGCCAGCAGCTTAGCGGTCACGGCCACAGATACGCAGTATTTT	CASSLAVTATDTQYF
NA	TRBJ2-1	TRBD2	15	TRBV18	TGTGCCAGCTCACCGGTAGCGGGAGGGTACAATGAGCAGTTCTTC	CASSPVAGGYNEQFF
NA	TRBJ1-5	NA	15	TRBV7-8	TGTGCCAGCAGCGCTGGCCCTTTTAGCAATCAGCCCCAGCATTTT	CASSAGPFSNQPQHF
NA	TRBJ2-3	NA	13	TRBV27	TGTGCCAGCAGTTTAACCCGCACAGATACGCAGTATTTT	CASSLTRTDTQYF
NA	TRBJ2-7	TRBD1	14	TRBV20-1	TGCAGTGCTAGTGCCGGGACAGGGGGATACGAGCAGTACTTC	CSASAGTGGYEQYF
NA	TRBJ1-5	TRBD1	14	TRBV10-1	TGCGCCGGGACAGGGCAAGGGGGCAATCAGCCCCAGCATTTT	CAGTGQGGNQPQHF
NA	TRBJ2-5	NA	15	TRBV27	TGTGCCAGCAGTTTGGCGACCCCCTTTGGAGAGACCCAGTACTTC	CASSLATPFGETQYF
NA	TRBJ1-2	TRBD1	13	TRBV10-3	TGTGCCATCAGTCAGACAGGGAACTATGGCTACACCTTC	CAISQTGNYGYTF
NA	TRBJ2-3	NA	11	TRBV7-9	TGTGCCAGCAGCTTAAGGGATACGCAGTATTTT	CASSLRDTQYF
NA	TRBJ1-2	NA	14	TRBV7-8	TGTGCCAGCAGCTTAGCGGTAGGGGCCGGTGGCTACACCTTC	CASSLAVGAGGYTF
once	TRBJ2-7	NA	14	TRBV7-9	TGTGCCAGCAGCAACCGGGACCGTACCTACGAGCAGTACTTC	CASSNRDRTYEQYF
NA	TRBJ2-2	NA	17	TRBV7-8	TGTGCCAGCAGCCGACTCGGACGCAGGAGGGACACCGGGGAGCTGTTTTTT	CASSRLGRRRDTGELFF
few	TRBJ1-6	NA	14	TRBV9	TGTGCCAGCAGCGAGAGGGGCGGCAATTCACCCCTCCACTTT	CASSERGGNSPLHF
NA	TRBJ1-2	NA	12	TRBV12-3/TRBV12-4	TGTGCCAGCAGTCCCAGCGGTGGAGGGAAAACATTC	CASSPSGGGKTF
NA	TRBJ1-6	TRBD1	14	TRBV19	TGTGCCAGTATCGGGCAGGGGGCGTATTCACCCCTCCACTTT	CASIGQGAYSPLHF
few	TRBJ2-3	NA	16	TRBV23-1	TGCGCCAGCAGTCGCGCACACCCGGAAGGCTCAGATACGCAGTATTTT	CASSRAHPEGSDTQYF
NA	TRBJ1-2	NA	13	TRBV3-1/TRBV3-2	TGTGCCAGCAGCGATGGATTTAACTATGGCTACACCTTC	CASSDGFNYGYTF
NA	TRBJ2-2	NA	13	TRBV5-1	TGCGCCAGCAGCCCGGGGAGCGGCGGGGAGCTGTTTTTT	CASSPGSGGELFF
NA	TRBJ2-2	NA	12	TRBV5-1	TGCGCCAGCAGCTTGGATGTCGGGGAGCTGTTTTTT	CASSLDVGELFF
NA	TRBJ1-2	NA	13	TRBV11-2	TGTGCCAGCAGCGAGATGGTTGCCGCTGGCTACACCTTC	CASSEMVAAGYTF
NA	TRBJ1-5	NA	14	TRBV7-2	TGTGCCAGCAGCTCTCCCGGGAGCAATCAGCCCCAGCATTTT	CASSSPGSNQPQHF
NA	TRBJ1-5	NA	14	TRBV19	TGTGCCAGTAGTTACCAGGGAAACAATCAGCCCCAGCATTTT	CASSYQGNNQPQHF
NA	TRBJ2-7	NA	12	TRBV6-5	TGTGCCAGCAGTCAGGGCAGCTACGAGCAGTACTTC	CASSQGSYEQYF
NA	TRBJ2-4	TRBD2	16	TRBV2	TGTGCCAGCAGTCTGGGGGGGGATCTAGCCAAAAACATTCAGTACTTC	CASSLGGDLAKNIQYF
NA	TRBJ1-1	NA	14	TRBV15	TGTGCCACCAGCAGAGCAGGCCGCGTCACTGAAGCTTTCTTT	CATSRAGRVTEAFF
NA	TRBJ2-7	NA	13	TRBV19	TGTGCCAGTACCCGTCCGGGATCCTACGAGCAGTACTTC	CASTRPGSYEQYF
NA	TRBJ2-4	NA	11	TRBV20-1	TGCAGTGCTAGTGAAGTGAACATTCAGTACTTC	CSASEVNIQYF